Each of the 13 T cell receptor beta chains below was sequenced from the same sample in a study of Graves' ophthalmopathy and Graves' hyperthyroidism. RNA transcripts yielded amplified TCR beta CDR3 regions. HTBI primers were used in a first-round RT-PCR, which preceded a second-round multiplex PCR. One entry per CDR3 protein, called by TCRdb with MiXCR from the multiplex PCR reads. The profile covers 500,000 to 800,000 distinct CDR3 sequences, with roughly 39% appearing a single time and about 3.3% taken by the ten largest. Sequencing was carried out using peripheral blood. The origin of the receptors is an adult man with Graves' ophthalmopathy.

This clonotype was counted only a few times. The chain carries TRBV9 and TRBJ1-1, with D possibly being TRBD1 (6 bases). This CDR3 is built from 15 residues. V gave up 0 bases and J gave up 1 base, with 10 bases separating them. Germline V gene lookup returns CDR1 SGDLS and CDR2 YYNGEE. The chain's CDR3 is CASSVGAGANTEAFF. The CDR3 DNA reads as TGTGCCAGCAGCGTAGGGGCAGGGGCGAACACTGAAGCTTTCTTT.

This clonotype was recorded at least ten times. A read error may produce the germline difference seen at one junction end. The J gene is TRBJ2-7, the V gene TRBV10-3, with 10 nucleotides matching TRBD1. Germline-derived CDR1 and CDR2 are ENHRY and SYGVKD. This CDR3 region has 13 residues. The CDR3: CASSWDRGNEQYF. CDR3 nucleotide sequence: TGTGCCAGCAGTTGGGACAGGGGAAACGAGCAGTACTTC.

The rearrangement links TRBV6-1 to TRBJ2-6; unclear D gene. The germline V gene encodes CDR1 MNHNS and CDR2 SASEGT. This CDR3 has 14 residues. Trimming pared 6 bases from V and 3 bases from J, leaving 9 bases between. CDR3 amino acids: CASRVGFGANVLTF. The CDR3 region has the DNA TGTGCCAGCAGGGTAGGGTTTGGGGCCAACGTCCTGACTTTC.

The V and J genes are TRBV7-2 and TRBJ1-3; 9 bases align to TRBD1. CDR1 is SGHTA, CDR2 FQGNSA, per germline. Unmatched junction bases numbered 5, after V lost 3 bases and J lost 2 bases. The CDR3 has 16 amino acids. CDR3 bases: TGTGCCAGCAGCTTCGTACGGGACAGGGCTGGAAACACCATATATTTT. Protein product: CASSFVRDRAGNTIYF.

The sample holds a few counts of this clonotype. The chain uses TRBV5-5 and TRBJ1-1; 7 nucleotides agree with TRBD1. Unmatched junction bases numbered 11, after V lost 2 bases and J lost 4 bases. Germline lookup yields CDR1 SGHKS and CDR2 YYEKEE (reference sequence). The CDR3 sequence is 16 residues long. Here the CDR3 reads CASSFGRTGEVTEAFF. The CDR3 DNA reads TGTGCCAGCAGCTTTGGACGTACAGGGGAGGTCACTGAAGCTTTCTTT.

This clonotype has ten or more counts. CDR3 protein: CASSPGIDPAVSGYTF. In nucleotides, the CDR3 is TGTGCCAGCAGTCCCGGAATCGACCCCGCGGTTAGTGGCTACACCTTC. The chain recombines TRBV25-1 with TRBJ1-2, with D unclear. The V end was cut by 5 bases, the J end by 7 bases, with 23 bases between. Germline V lookup: CDR1 MGHDK, CDR2 SYGVNS. The CDR3 covers 16 residues.

This clonotype was recorded at least ten times. The chain carries TRBV6-1 and TRBJ1-2, with D possibly matching TRBD1 (5 bases). The V gene's germline CDR1 is MNHNS and CDR2 SASEGT. CDR3 length equals 14 residues. V was trimmed by 3 bases and J by 7 bases, leaving 15 bases between them. CDR3 DNA: TGTGCCAGCAGTGAGGGTCTAGGGGCTGGTGGCTACACCTTC. As protein: CASSEGLGAGGYTF.

This clonotype was counted only a few times. In DNA, the CDR3 is TGTGCCAGCAGCCCCTCGGACAGGGGAAACACCATATATTTT. Protein: CASSPSDRGNTIYF. The gene calls are TRBV3-1 and TRBJ1-3; 7 bases are a match to TRBD1. Per the germline V gene, CDR1 is LGHDT and CDR2 is YNNKEL (reference sequence). This CDR3 has 14 amino acids. With V trimmed by 4 bases and J by 4 bases, 4 bases remained unmatched.

Only a few counts were recorded for this clonotype. The chain recombines TRBV2 with TRBJ2-7; 9 nucleotides match TRBD1. J lost 5 bases, V lost 7 bases, and 9 bases had no gene match. CDR1 and CDR2 from the germline V gene are SNHLY and FYNNEI. This CDR3 is 14 amino acids long. CDR3: CASNVGTGINEQYF. The CDR3 nucleotides are TGTGCCAGCAATGTCGGGACAGGGATTAACGAGCAGTACTTC.

This clonotype was observed a handful of times. A read error may produce the germline difference seen at one junction end. The chain links TRBV2 to TRBJ2-7; TRBD1 might be the D (7 bases). The germline V gene encodes CDR1 SNHLY and CDR2 FYNNEI. CDR3 length: 14 amino acids. The CDR3 nucleotides are TGTGCCATCAGTGAACAGGGGACTTCCCACGAGCAGTACTTC. Translating it yields CAISEQGTSHEQYF.

The table lists this clonotype with many counts. This chain links TRBV25-1 with TRBJ2-7; 7 nucleotides align to TRBD1. Germline CDR1 is MGHDK and CDR2 is SYGVNS. J gave up 0 bases and V 3 bases, and 5 bases lay outside the gene matches. CDR3 size: 15 residues. The CDR3 DNA sequence: TGTGCCAGCAGTGACTCGGACAGGATCTCCTACGAGCAGTACTTC. It codes for CASSDSDRISYEQYF.

This clonotype was counted ten times or more. The chain joins TRBV10-3 to TRBJ1-5, with 7 bases lining up with TRBD1. The V segment lost 10 bases and the J segment 5 bases; nucleotides outside the gene matches: 8. The CDR3 runs 13 residues. Germline V gene data show CDR1 as ENHRY and CDR2 as SYGVKD. The CDR3 coding sequence is TGTGCCAGCACCACAGACAGGGATCAGCCCCAGCATTTT. This codes for CASTTDRDQPQHF.

As DNA, the CDR3 is TGCGCCAGCAGCTCGGGGCTACAGGGAAGCTCCTATAATTCACCCCTCCACTTT. This sequence encodes CASSSGLQGSSYNSPLHF. The chain carries TRBV5-1 and TRBJ1-6, with TRBD1 as a possible D gene (6 bases). In germline, CDR1 is SGHRS, CDR2 YFSETQ. Trimming took 3 bases from V and 0 from J, leaving 16 bases between them. This CDR3 has 18 residues.